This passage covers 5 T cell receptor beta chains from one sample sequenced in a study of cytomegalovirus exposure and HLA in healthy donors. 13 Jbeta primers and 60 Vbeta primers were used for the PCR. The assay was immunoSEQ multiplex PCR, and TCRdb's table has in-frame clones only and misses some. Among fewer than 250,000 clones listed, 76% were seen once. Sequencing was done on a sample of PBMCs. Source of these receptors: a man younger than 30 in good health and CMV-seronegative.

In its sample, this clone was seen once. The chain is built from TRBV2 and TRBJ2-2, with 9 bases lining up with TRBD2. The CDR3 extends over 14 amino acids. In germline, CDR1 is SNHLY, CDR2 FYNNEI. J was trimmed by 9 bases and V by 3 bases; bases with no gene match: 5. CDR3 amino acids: CASSDRTSVRELFF. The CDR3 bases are TGTGCCAGCAGTGATAGGACTAGCGTTCGGGAGCTGTTTTTT.

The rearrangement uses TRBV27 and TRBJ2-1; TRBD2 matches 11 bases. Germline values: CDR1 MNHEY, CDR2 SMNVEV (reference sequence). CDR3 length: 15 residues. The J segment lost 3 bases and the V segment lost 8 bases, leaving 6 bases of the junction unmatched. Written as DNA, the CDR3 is TGTGCCAGCGGAGCAGGGACTAGCGGCTACAATGAGCAGTTCTTC. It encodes CASGAGTSGYNEQFF.

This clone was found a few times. CDR3 coding DNA: TGTGCCTCGGGGCAAGAGACCCAGTACTTC. Its protein product is CASGQETQYF. The chain recombines TRBV19 with TRBJ2-5; tentatively, D is TRBD2 (5 bases). The V end lost 11 bases, the J end lost 2 bases, and 6 bases lay between the germline ends. The CDR3 is 10 residues long. Germline CDR1 reads LNHDA; CDR2 reads SQIVND (reference sequence).

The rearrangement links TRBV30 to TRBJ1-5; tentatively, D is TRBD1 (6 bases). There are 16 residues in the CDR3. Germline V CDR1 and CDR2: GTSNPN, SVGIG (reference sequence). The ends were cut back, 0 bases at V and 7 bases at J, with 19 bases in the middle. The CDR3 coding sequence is TGTGCCTGGAGTGTACAATCCCAGGGGTCTGGCCAGCCCCAGCATTTT. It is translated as CAWSVQSQGSGQPQHF. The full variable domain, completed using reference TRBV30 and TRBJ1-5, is SQTIHQWPATLVQPVGSPLSLECTVEGTSNPNLYWYRQAAGRGLQLLFYSVGIGQISSEVPQNLSASRPQDRQFILSSKKLLLSDSGFYLCAWSVQSQGSGQPQHFGDGTRLSIL.

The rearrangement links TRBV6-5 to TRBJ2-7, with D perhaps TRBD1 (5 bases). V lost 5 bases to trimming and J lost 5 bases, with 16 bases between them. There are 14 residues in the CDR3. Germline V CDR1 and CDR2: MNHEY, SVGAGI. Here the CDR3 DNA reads TGTGCCAGCAGTCTTCAGGGTTGGGGTAACGAGCAGTACTTC. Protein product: CASSLQGWGNEQYF.